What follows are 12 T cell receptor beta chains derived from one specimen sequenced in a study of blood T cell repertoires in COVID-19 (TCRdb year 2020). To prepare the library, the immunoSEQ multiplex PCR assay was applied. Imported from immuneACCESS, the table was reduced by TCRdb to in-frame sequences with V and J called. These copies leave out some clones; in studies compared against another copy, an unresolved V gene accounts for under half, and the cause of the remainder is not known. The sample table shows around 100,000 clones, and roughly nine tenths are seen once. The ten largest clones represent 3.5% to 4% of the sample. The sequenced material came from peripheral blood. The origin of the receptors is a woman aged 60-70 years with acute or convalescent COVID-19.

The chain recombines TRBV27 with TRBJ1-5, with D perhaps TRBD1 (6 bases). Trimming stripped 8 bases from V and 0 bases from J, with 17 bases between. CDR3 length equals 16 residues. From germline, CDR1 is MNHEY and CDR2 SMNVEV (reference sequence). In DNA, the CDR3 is TGTGCCAGCGGTCCCAGGGGAGTTAATAGCAATCAGCCCCAGCATTTT. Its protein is CASGPRGVNSNQPQHF.

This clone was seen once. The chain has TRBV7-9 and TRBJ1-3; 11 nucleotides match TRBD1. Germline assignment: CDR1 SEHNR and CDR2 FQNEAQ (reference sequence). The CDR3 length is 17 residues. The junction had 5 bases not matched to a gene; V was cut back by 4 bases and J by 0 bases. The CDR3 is CASSSRTGGLSGNTIYF. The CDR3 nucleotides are TGTGCCAGCAGCTCGAGGACAGGGGGCCTCTCTGGAAACACCATATATTTT.

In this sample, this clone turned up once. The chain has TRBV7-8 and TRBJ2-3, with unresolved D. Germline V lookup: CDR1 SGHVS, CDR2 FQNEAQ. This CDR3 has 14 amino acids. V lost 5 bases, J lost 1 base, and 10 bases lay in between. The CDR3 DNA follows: TGTGCCAGCAGCCCTCGTGGCCGCACAGATACGCAGTATTTT. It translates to CASSPRGRTDTQYF.

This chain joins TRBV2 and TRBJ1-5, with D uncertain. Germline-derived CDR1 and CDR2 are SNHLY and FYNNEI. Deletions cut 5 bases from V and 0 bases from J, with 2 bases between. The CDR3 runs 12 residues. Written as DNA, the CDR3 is TGTGCCAGCAGTTATAGCAATCAGCCCCAGCATTTT. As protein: CASSYSNQPQHF.

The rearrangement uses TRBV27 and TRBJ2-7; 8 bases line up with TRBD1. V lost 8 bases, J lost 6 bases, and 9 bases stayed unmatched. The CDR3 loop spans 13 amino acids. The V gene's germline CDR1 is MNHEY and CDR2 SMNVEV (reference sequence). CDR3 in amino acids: CASRGQGFGEQYV. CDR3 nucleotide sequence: TGTGCCAGCCGCGGACAGGGTTTCGGCGAGCAGTACGTC.

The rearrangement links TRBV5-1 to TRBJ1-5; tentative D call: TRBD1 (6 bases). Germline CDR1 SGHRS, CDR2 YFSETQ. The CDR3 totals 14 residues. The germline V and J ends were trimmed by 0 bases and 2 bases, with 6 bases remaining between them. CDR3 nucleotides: TGCGCCAGCAGCTTGGGGACAGGCAATCAGCCCCAGCATTTT. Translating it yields CASSLGTGNQPQHF.

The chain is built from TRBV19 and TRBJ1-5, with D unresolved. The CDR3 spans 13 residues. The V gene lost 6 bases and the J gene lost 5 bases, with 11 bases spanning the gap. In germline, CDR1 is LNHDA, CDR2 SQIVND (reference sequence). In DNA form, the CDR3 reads TGTGCCAGTAGCCGGCTCGGGGATCAGCCCCAGCATTTT. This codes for CASSRLGDQPQHF.

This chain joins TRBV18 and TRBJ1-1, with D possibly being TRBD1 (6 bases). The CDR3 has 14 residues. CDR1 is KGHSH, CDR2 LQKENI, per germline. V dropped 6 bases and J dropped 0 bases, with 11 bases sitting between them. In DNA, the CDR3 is TGTGCCAGCTCGTTGGACAGTCTGAACACTGAAGCTTTCTTT. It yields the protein CASSLDSLNTEAFF.

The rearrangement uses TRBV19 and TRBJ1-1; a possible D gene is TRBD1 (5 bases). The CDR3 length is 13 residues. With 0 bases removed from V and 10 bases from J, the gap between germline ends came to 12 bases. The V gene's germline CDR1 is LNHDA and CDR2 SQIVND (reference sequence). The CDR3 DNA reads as TGTGCCAGTAGTATAGATCAGACAGTGGGAGCTTTCTTT. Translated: CASSIDQTVGAFF.

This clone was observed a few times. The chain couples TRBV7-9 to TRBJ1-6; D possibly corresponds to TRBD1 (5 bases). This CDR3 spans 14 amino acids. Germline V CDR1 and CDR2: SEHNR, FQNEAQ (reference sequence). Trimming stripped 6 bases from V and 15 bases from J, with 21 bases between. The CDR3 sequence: CASSSGSVGAYLHF. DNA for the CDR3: TGTGCCAGCAGTTCCGGGTCCGTTGGGGCATACCTCCACTTT.

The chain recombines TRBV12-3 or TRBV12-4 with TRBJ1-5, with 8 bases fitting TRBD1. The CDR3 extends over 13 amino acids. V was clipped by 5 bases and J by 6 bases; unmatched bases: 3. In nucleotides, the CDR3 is TGTGCCAGCAGTCGGACAGGGCCTCAGCCCCAGCATTTT. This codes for CASSRTGPQPQHF.

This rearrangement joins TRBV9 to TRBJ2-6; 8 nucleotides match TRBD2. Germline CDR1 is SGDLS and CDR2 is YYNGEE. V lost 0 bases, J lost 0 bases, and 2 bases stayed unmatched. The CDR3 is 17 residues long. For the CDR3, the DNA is TGTGCCAGCAGCGTAGTAGCGGGACCCTCTGGGGCCAACGTCCTGACTTTC. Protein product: CASSVVAGPSGANVLTF. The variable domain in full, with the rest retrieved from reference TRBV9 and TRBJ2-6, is DSGVTQTPKHLITATGQRVTLRCSPRSGDLSVYWYQQSLDQGLQFLIQYYNGEERAKGNILERFSAQQFPDLHSELNLSSLELGDSALYFCASSVVAGPSGANVLTFGAGSRLTVL.